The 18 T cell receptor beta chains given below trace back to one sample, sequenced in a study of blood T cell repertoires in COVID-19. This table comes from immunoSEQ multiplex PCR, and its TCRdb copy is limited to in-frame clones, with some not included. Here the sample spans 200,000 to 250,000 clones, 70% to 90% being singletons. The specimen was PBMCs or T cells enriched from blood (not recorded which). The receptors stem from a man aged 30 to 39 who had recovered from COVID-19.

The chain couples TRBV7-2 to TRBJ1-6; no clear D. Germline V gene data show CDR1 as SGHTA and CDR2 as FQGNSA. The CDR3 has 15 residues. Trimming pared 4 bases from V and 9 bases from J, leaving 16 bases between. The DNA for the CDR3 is TGTGCCAGCAGCTACCGAGCACCTAGAGGTTCACCCCTCCACTTT. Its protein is CASSYRAPRGSPLHF.

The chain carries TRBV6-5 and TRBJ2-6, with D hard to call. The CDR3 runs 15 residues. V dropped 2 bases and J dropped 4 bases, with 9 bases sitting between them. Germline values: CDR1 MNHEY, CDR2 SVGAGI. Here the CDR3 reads CASSYRAAGANVLTF. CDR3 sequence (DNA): TGTGCCAGCAGTTACCGTGCGGCCGGGGCCAACGTCCTGACTTTC.

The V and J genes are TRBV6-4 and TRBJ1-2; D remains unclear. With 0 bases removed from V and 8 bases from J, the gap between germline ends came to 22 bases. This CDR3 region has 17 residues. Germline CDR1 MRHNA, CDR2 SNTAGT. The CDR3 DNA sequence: TGTGCCAGCAGTGACTCGAGGGCCGAGAACCCCTATAGGGGCTACACCTTC. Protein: CASSDSRAENPYRGYTF.

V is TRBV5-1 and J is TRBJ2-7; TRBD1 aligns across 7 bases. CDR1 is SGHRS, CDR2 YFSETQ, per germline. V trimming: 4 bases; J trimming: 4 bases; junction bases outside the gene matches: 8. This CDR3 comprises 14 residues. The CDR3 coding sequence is TGCGCCAGCAGCACTTTAAGACAGGGATACGAGCAGTACTTC. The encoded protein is CASSTLRQGYEQYF.

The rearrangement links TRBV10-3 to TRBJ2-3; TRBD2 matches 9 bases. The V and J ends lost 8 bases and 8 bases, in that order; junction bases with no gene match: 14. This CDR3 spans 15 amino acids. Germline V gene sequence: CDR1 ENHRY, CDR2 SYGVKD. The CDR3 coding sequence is TGTGCCATCCAGGAGCGGGGGGTTTCAGCGGGTACGCAGTATTTT. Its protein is CAIQERGVSAGTQYF.

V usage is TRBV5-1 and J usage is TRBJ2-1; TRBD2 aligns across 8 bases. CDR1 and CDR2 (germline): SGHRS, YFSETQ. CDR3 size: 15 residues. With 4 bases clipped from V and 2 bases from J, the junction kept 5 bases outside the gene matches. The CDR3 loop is CASSTTSGTYNEQFF. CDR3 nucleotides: TGCGCCAGCAGCACTACTAGCGGTACCTACAATGAGCAGTTCTTC.

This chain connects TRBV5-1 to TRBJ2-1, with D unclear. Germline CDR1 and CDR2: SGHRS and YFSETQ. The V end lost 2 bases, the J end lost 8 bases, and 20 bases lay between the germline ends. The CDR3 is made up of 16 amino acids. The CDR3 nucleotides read TGCGCCAGCAGCTTCCATGGCAAGGCACAGATGTATGAGCAGTTCTTC. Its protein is CASSFHGKAQMYEQFF.

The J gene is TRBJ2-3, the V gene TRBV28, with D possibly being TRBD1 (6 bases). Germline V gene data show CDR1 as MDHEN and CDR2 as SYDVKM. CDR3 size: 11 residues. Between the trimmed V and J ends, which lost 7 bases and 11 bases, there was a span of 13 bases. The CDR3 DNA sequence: TGTGCCAGCATCGGGGACATTAAGCAGTATTTT. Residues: CASIGDIKQYF.

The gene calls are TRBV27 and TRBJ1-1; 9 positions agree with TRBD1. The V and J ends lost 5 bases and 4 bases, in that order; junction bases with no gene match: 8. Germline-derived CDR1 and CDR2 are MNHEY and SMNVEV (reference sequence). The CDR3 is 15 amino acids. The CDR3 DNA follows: TGTGCCAGCAGTCCCCAACAGGGGGCGCGCACTGAAGCTTTCTTT. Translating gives CASSPQQGARTEAFF.

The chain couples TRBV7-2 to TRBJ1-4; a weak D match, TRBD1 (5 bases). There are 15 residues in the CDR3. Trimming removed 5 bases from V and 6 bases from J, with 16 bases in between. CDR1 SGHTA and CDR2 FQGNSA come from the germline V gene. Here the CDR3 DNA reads TGTGCCAGCAGCCCAAGGGTGGGAGGGGATGAAAAACTGTTTTTT. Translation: CASSPRVGGDEKLFF.

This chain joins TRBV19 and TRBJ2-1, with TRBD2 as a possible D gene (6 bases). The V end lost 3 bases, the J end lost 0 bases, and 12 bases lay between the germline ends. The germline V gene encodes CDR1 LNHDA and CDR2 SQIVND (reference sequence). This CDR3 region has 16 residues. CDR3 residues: CASSINRGTSYNEQFF. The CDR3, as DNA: TGTGCCAGTAGTATTAATCGGGGGACCTCCTACAATGAGCAGTTCTTC.

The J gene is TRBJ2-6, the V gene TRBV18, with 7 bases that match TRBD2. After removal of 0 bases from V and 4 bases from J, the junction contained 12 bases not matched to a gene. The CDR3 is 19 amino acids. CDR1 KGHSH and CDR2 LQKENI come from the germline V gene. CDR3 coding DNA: TGTGCCAGCTCACCACCCCGGGGGGACCCTGTGTGGGGGGCCAACGTCCTGACTTTC. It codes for CASSPPRGDPVWGANVLTF.

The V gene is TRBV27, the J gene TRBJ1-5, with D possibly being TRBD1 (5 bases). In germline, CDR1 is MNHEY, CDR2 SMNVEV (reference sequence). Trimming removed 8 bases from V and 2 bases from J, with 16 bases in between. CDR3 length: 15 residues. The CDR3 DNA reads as TGTGCCAGCCGACTTGGGGGAGGTGGCAATCAGCCCCAGCATTTT. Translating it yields CASRLGGGGNQPQHF.

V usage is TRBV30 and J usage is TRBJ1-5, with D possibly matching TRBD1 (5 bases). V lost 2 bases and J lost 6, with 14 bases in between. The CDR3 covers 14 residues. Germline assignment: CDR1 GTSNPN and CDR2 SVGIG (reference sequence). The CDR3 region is CAWSRGRVSQPQHF. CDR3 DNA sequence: TGTGCCTGGAGTCGAGGCAGGGTTTCTCAGCCCCAGCATTTT.

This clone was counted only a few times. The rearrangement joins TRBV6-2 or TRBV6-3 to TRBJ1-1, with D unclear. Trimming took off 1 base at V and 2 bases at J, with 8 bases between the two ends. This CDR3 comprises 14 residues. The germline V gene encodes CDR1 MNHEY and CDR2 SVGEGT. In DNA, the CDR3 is TGTGCCAGCAGTTACTGGCAACCTAACACTGAAGCTTTCTTT. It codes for CASSYWQPNTEAFF.

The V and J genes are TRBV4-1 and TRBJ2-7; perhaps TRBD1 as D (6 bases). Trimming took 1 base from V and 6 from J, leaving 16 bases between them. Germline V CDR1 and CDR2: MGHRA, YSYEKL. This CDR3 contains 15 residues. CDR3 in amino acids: CASSQVETGASEQYF. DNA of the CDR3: TGCGCCAGCAGCCAAGTTGAGACAGGAGCCTCCGAGCAGTACTTC.

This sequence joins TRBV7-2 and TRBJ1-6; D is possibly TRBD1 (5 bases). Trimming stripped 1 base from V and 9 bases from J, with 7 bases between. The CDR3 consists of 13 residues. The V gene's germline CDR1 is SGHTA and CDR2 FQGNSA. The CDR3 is CASSLDRPSPLHF. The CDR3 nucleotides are TGTGCCAGCAGCTTAGACAGGCCTTCACCCCTCCACTTT.

The CDR3 loop is CASRRTGYEQFF. DNA of the CDR3: TGTGCCAGCAGAAGGACAGGTTATGAGCAGTTCTTC. The rearrangement uses TRBV6-5 and TRBJ2-1; 7 bases line up with TRBD1. The CDR3 length is 12 residues. Germline trimming cut 6 bases from V and 8 bases from J; bases unmatched to any gene: 4. In germline, CDR1 is MNHEY, CDR2 SVGAGI.